This T cell receptor (beta chain) appears in the sequencing data of a study of blood T cell repertoires in COVID-19. The wider study: Acute and convalescent COVID-19 specimens originated in the United States, Italy and Spain.

The CDR3 has 18 residues. The V and J ends lost 5 bases and 3 bases, in that order; junction bases with no gene match: 14. Germline CDR1 and CDR2: SGHTA and FQGTGA. Patients in Seattle were enrolled during active infection, then followed longitudinally. Profiling relied on immunoSEQ multiplex PCR, and the TCRdb table lists in-frame clones only, not all of them. The sample has a few hundred thousand clones, approximately 89% seen once; the top ten hold about 9.4%. Input material: peripheral blood. The chain carries TRBV7-3 and TRBJ2-2; 8 bases align to TRBD2. The TCR sequence derives from a woman between 70 and 85 years old with COVID-19, enrolled during active disease. The CDR3 nucleotides read TGTGCCAGCAGCCCATTGCTAGCGGGCGCGGGGGACACCGGGGAGCTGTTTTTT. Translation: CASSPLLAGAGDTGELFF.